These 25 T cell receptor beta chains came from one sample sequenced in a study of T cell changes during pregnancy in multiple sclerosis. Measured with immunoSEQ multiplex PCR; TCRdb has only the in-frame clones, and not every one. The sample carries under 95,000 clones, about nine tenths recorded once. This specimen consisted of CD4+ T cells from peripheral blood mononuclear cells, obtained before pregnancy. Receptors were obtained from a female donor with multiple sclerosis, enrolled in a pregnancy study.

The V and J genes are TRBV7-6 and TRBJ2-1; the match to TRBD1 covers 7 bases. The germline V gene has CDR1 SGHVS and CDR2 FNYEAQ. This CDR3 has 16 residues. V was pared by 1 base and J by 7 bases, with 10 bases of the junction left unmatched. The CDR3 loop reads CASSLVRGRGGNEQFF. In DNA, the CDR3 is TGTGCCAGCAGCTTAGTTAGGGGGCGAGGAGGTAATGAGCAGTTCTTC.

The genes are TRBV7-2 and TRBJ2-7, with 10 positions matching TRBD1. Trimming cost V 5 bases and J 2 bases; bases outside gene matches: 6. Per germline, CDR1 SGHTA and CDR2 FQGNSA. The CDR3 has 15 amino acids. The CDR3 nucleotides are TGTGCCAGCAGCAAGGGACAGGGGTTAACCTACGAGCAGTACTTC. Amino acid sequence: CASSKGQGLTYEQYF.

This chain uses TRBV2 with TRBJ1-4; 8 nucleotides match TRBD1. The CDR3 runs to 15 residues. V trimming: 7 bases; J trimming: 3 bases; junction bases outside the gene matches: 7. The germline CDR1 and CDR2 sequences are SNHLY and FYNNEI. CDR3 region: CASTTDRGPNEKLFF. In DNA, the CDR3 is TGTGCCAGCACAACCGACAGGGGCCCTAATGAAAAACTGTTTTTT. Full variable domain (rest looked up from reference TRBV2 and TRBJ1-4): EPEVTQTPSHQVTQMGQEVILRCVPISNHLYFYWYRQILGQKVEFLVSFYNNEISEKSEIFDDQFSVERPDGSNFTLKIRSTKLEDSAMYFCASTTDRGPNEKLFFGSGTQLSVL.

V and J are TRBV10-1 and TRBJ2-3; 7 bases align to TRBD2. This CDR3 is 15 amino acids long. V shed 7 bases and J 1 base; nucleotides not matched to a gene: 8. Germline V gene sequence: CDR1 WNHNN, CDR2 SYGVQD (reference sequence). The CDR3 DNA reads TGCGCCAGCAAGGGAGGGGCTGTAGGCACAGATACGCAGTATTTT. It is translated as CASKGGAVGTDTQYF.

The chain has TRBV30 and TRBJ1-2, with 10 bases lining up with TRBD1. V shed 0 bases and J 0 bases; nucleotides not matched to a gene: 19. CDR1 GTSNPN and CDR2 SVGIG come from the germline V gene (reference sequence). The CDR3 has 21 amino acids. This chain's CDR3 is CAWSVSGQGVWGTGANYGYTF. CDR3 DNA: TGTGCCTGGAGTGTATCCGGACAGGGGGTGTGGGGCACCGGAGCTAACTATGGCTACACCTTC. The full variable domain, its missing parts supplied by reference TRBV30 and TRBJ1-2, is SQTIHQWPATLVQPVGSPLSLECTVEGTSNPNLYWYRQAAGRGLQLLFYSVGIGQISSEVPQNLSASRPQDRQFILSSKKLLLSDSGFYLCAWSVSGQGVWGTGANYGYTFGSGTRLTVV.

The rearrangement links TRBV11-2 to TRBJ1-2, with D unclear. V was pared by 1 base and J by 4 bases, with 7 bases between. There are 13 residues in the CDR3. Germline V gives CDR1 SGHAT, CDR2 FQNNGV. The CDR3 DNA follows: TGTGCCAGCAGCTTAGGCGGCAGCTATGGCTACACCTTC. Amino acids: CASSLGGSYGYTF.

The chain employs TRBV28 and TRBJ1-1; 7 nucleotides match TRBD1. The V and J ends lost 2 bases and 0 bases, in that order; junction bases with no gene match: 6. CDR1 MDHEN and CDR2 SYDVKM come from the germline V gene. CDR3 length: 16 amino acids. CDR3 bases: TGTGCCAGCAGTTTAAACAGGGGCAGCATGAACACTGAAGCTTTCTTT. It codes for CASSLNRGSMNTEAFF.

The rearrangement joins TRBV4-1 to TRBJ1-2; 10 nucleotides line up with TRBD1. The ends lost 1 base at V and 3 bases at J; junction bases unmatched: 14. This CDR3 spans 19 amino acids. CDR1 and CDR2 from the germline V gene are MGHRA and YSYEKL. The CDR3 sequence is CASSQVGGGQGIIDYGYTF. The DNA for the CDR3 is TGCGCCAGCAGCCAAGTCGGGGGGGGACAGGGGATAATTGACTATGGCTACACCTTC.

For this clone: The same CDR3 also results from other DNA sequences found in this sample. J is TRBJ1-2 and V is TRBV6-5, with D maybe TRBD1 (5 bases). Germline CDR1 reads MNHEY; CDR2 reads SVGAGI. The CDR3 consists of 11 residues. V lost 8 bases and J 7 bases, leaving 11 bases between the germline ends. The CDR3 DNA reads TGTGCCAGCGGCCGGGGGGTTGGCTACACCTTC. The encoded protein is CASGRGVGYTF.

The chain links TRBV28 to TRBJ1-5; 9 bases line up with TRBD1. The CDR3 has 17 residues. From germline, CDR1 is MDHEN and CDR2 SYDVKM. V lost 7 bases to trimming and J lost 2 bases; unmatched junction nucleotides: 12. CDR3 sequence reads: CASTTGGAAYGNQPQHF. As DNA, the CDR3 is TGTGCCAGCACTACAGGGGGCGCGGCGTACGGCAATCAGCCCCAGCATTTT.

J is TRBJ1-2 and V is TRBV30; D may be TRBD1 (6 bases). CDR1 and CDR2 from the germline V gene are GTSNPN and SVGIG (reference sequence). The CDR3 sequence is 14 residues long. V was shortened by 3 bases and J by 4 bases, with 15 bases between the two germline ends. CDR3 region: CAWRQGPPPYGYTF. The CDR3 DNA reads as TGTGCCTGGAGACAGGGTCCTCCGCCCTATGGCTACACCTTC.

The chain combines TRBV5-6 with TRBJ2-1, with 9 bases fitting TRBD2. V trimming: 0 bases; J trimming: 6 bases; junction bases outside the gene matches: 10. CDR3 length: 17 residues. CDR1 is SGHDT and CDR2 is YYEEEE in the germline V gene. Here the CDR3 reads CASSLVQELAGVNEQFF. CDR3 in DNA: TGTGCCAGCAGCTTGGTTCAGGAACTAGCGGGTGTCAATGAGCAGTTCTTC.

This chain connects TRBV7-2 to TRBJ2-1; TRBD2 matches 12 bases. The germline gives CDR1 SGHTA, CDR2 FQGNSA. The CDR3 runs to 17 residues. Trimming at V came to 1 base and at J to 5 bases, leaving 6 bases not matched to a gene. As DNA, the CDR3 is TGTGCCAGCAGCTTAGACAATACTAGCGGGAGGAACAATGAGCAGTTCTTC. Its protein is CASSLDNTSGRNNEQFF.

The chain has TRBV2 and TRBJ1-2; possible D gene TRBD1, 6 bases. Germline CDR1 SNHLY, CDR2 FYNNEI. Between the trimmed V and J ends, which lost 3 bases and 6 bases, there was a span of 11 bases. The CDR3 loop spans 13 amino acids. CDR3 region: CASSDRGWNGYTF. The CDR3, as DNA: TGTGCCAGCAGTGACAGGGGTTGGAATGGCTACACCTTC.

The chain recombines TRBV11-1 with TRBJ2-2; D is possibly TRBD1 (5 bases). The CDR3 is made up of 14 amino acids. The ends were cut back, 5 bases at V and 0 bases at J, with 7 bases in the middle. CDR1 and CDR2 from the germline V gene are SGHAT and FQDESV (reference sequence). DNA for the CDR3: TGTGCCAGCAGCGAGACAGCGAACACCGGGGAGCTGTTTTTT. Protein: CASSETANTGELFF.

The chain couples TRBV29-1 to TRBJ1-2, with TRBD1 matching over 8 bases. V lost 3 bases, J lost 8 bases, and 11 bases stayed unmatched. The CDR3 totals 14 residues. The V gene's germline CDR1 is SQVTM and CDR2 ANQGSEA. CDR3 in amino acids: CSVEGAGGLDGYTF. CDR3 bases: TGCAGCGTTGAGGGGGCAGGGGGCCTAGACGGCTACACCTTC.

This clone was seen once. CDR3 residues: CASSLGGGYTEAFF. The CDR3 coding sequence is TGTGCCAGCAGCCTGGGGGGGGGTTACACTGAAGCTTTCTTT. This chain joins TRBV27 and TRBJ1-1; tentative D call: TRBD1 (5 bases). Trimming shortened V by 6 bases and J by 3 bases, and 14 bases separated the two germline ends. Germline V gene sequence: CDR1 MNHEY, CDR2 SMNVEV (reference sequence). There are 14 residues in the CDR3.

This clone was seen more than once but under ten times. The rearrangement links TRBV10-3 to TRBJ1-6, with unresolved D. The germline gives CDR1 ENHRY, CDR2 SYGVKD. The ends were cut back, 3 bases at V and 10 bases at J, with 7 bases in the middle. The CDR3 extends over 12 amino acids. CDR3: CAISDTGSPLHF. In DNA form, the CDR3 reads TGTGCCATCAGTGACACGGGGTCACCCCTCCACTTT.

V usage is TRBV14 and J usage is TRBJ1-1, with D uncertain. The CDR3 is 13 residues long. Trimming shortened V by 3 bases and J by 5 bases, and 10 bases separated the two germline ends. The germline V gene has CDR1 SGHDN and CDR2 FVKESK. The CDR3 region has the DNA TGTGCCAGCAGCCAGAGCAGAGGGACTGAAGCTTTCTTT. Protein sequence: CASSQSRGTEAFF.

This chain links TRBV28 with TRBJ2-7; TRBD1 matches at 8 bases. The CDR3 spans 16 residues. CDR1 is MDHEN, CDR2 SYDVKM, per germline. Trimming at V came to 3 bases and at J to 2 bases, leaving 9 bases not matched to a gene. CDR3 DNA: TGTGCCAGCAGTTTTTCGGACAGGGCAACCACCTACGAGCAGTACTTC. Its translation is CASSFSDRATTYEQYF.

This sequence joins TRBV27 and TRBJ2-7; 10 nucleotides match TRBD1. Germline CDR1 is MNHEY and CDR2 is SMNVEV (reference sequence). V dropped 6 bases and J dropped 5; count of bases not matched to a gene: 7. The CDR3 totals 14 residues. This chain's CDR3 is CASRADRGFNEQYF. In nucleotides, the CDR3 is TGTGCCAGCAGAGCGGACAGGGGGTTTAACGAGCAGTACTTC.

This chain connects TRBV10-3 to TRBJ2-2; TRBD2 agrees at 8 bases. This CDR3 comprises 14 residues. The germline gives CDR1 ENHRY, CDR2 SYGVKD. With 5 bases clipped from V and 5 bases from J, the junction kept 4 bases outside the gene matches. The CDR3 sequence is CAISRGGRTGELFF. The CDR3 coding sequence is TGTGCCATCAGTCGGGGGGGCCGGACCGGGGAGCTGTTTTTT.

The rearrangement joins TRBV9 to TRBJ2-3; TRBD2 aligns across 11 bases. The junction had 2 bases not matched to a gene; V was cut back by 0 bases and J by 5 bases. The CDR3 totals 15 residues. From germline, CDR1 is SGDLS and CDR2 YYNGEE. This CDR3 is CASSVGLAGGDTQYF. CDR3 DNA sequence: TGTGCCAGCAGCGTAGGTCTAGCGGGAGGAGATACGCAGTATTTT.

The chain combines TRBV5-1 with TRBJ2-2; a possible D gene is TRBD2 (7 bases). V lost 4 bases and J lost 5, with 15 bases in between. The CDR3 extends over 15 amino acids. CDR1 and CDR2 (germline): SGHRS, YFSETQ. CDR3 in DNA: TGCGCCAGCAGCCTCAGGGGAGGGTTAACCGGGGAGCTGTTTTTT. It is translated as CASSLRGGLTGELFF.

The chain recombines TRBV2 with TRBJ2-7; possibly TRBD2 for D (6 bases). V was trimmed by 5 bases and J by 7 bases, leaving 12 bases between them. The CDR3 is 12 residues long. The V gene's germline CDR1 is SNHLY and CDR2 FYNNEI. The CDR3 DNA follows: TGTGCCAGCAGTTCCGGGAGATATGAGCAGTACTTC. It codes for CASSSGRYEQYF.